The 26 T cell receptor beta chains below come from one sample, sequenced in a study of blood T cell repertoires in COVID-19. Only in-frame clones appear in the TCRdb table, and some are missing; sequencing was by immunoSEQ multiplex PCR. This table holds around 250,000 clones, approximately 85% found once. The sample taken for sequencing was PBMCs or T cells enriched from blood (not recorded which). The receptors were gathered from a woman between 45 and 60 years old who had been exposed to COVID-19.

There are a few counts of this clone. The rearrangement links TRBV19 to TRBJ1-2; 7 bases are a match to TRBD1. The germline CDR1 and CDR2 sequences are LNHDA and SQIVND (reference sequence). V lost 5 bases and J lost 8; bases outside the gene matches: 11. The CDR3 spans 14 residues. CDR3 region: CASSPTGEGGGYTF. The CDR3 coding sequence is TGTGCCAGTAGTCCAACAGGGGAAGGCGGCGGCTACACCTTC.

This CDR3 is CASFLTSGGANEQFF. The CDR3 DNA sequence: TGCGCCAGCTTCCTAACTAGCGGGGGTGCCAATGAGCAGTTCTTC. The rearrangement links TRBV10-2 to TRBJ2-1; 11 bases fit TRBD2. The J segment lost 6 bases and the V segment lost 8 bases, leaving 9 bases of the junction unmatched. This CDR3 region has 15 residues. Per germline, CDR1 WSHSY and CDR2 SAAADI.

V usage is TRBV6-2 or TRBV6-3 and J usage is TRBJ2-2; TRBD2 agrees at 11 bases. CDR1 and CDR2 from the germline V gene are MNHEY and SVGEGT. The CDR3 length is 17 residues. With 2 bases clipped from V and 1 base from J, the junction kept 3 bases outside the gene matches. CDR3 residues: CASSYALAGGNTGELFF. CDR3 coding DNA: TGTGCCAGCAGTTACGCCCTAGCGGGGGGGAACACCGGGGAGCTGTTTTTT.

J is TRBJ1-6 and V is TRBV11-2, with a tentative D call TRBD1 (6 bases). CDR1 is SGHAT and CDR2 is FQNNGV in the germline V gene. The CDR3 loop spans 15 amino acids. The V and J ends lost 0 bases and 10 bases respectively, with 13 bases between them. CDR3 protein: CASSLEITGNSPLHF. CDR3 DNA: TGTGCCAGCAGCTTAGAAATCACAGGGAACTCACCCCTCCACTTT.

The V and J genes are TRBV27 and TRBJ2-7; 7 bases agree with TRBD1. V shed 4 bases and J 6 bases; nucleotides not matched to a gene: 9. CDR1 and CDR2 (germline): MNHEY, SMNVEV (reference sequence). The CDR3 consists of 14 residues. CDR3 sequence (DNA): TGTGCCAGCAGTTGGGGCAGGGGGTCAGGCGAGCAGTACTTC. Encoded protein: CASSWGRGSGEQYF.

The V and J genes are TRBV11-3 and TRBJ2-2, with 11 bases matching TRBD1. V lost 1 base to trimming and J lost 0 bases; unmatched junction nucleotides: 1. CDR1 and CDR2 from the germline V gene are SGHNT and YENEEA. The CDR3 extends over 17 amino acids. This CDR3 is CASSLGDRGSNTGELFF. In nucleotides, the CDR3 is TGTGCCAGCAGCTTAGGGGACAGGGGGTCGAACACCGGGGAGCTGTTTTTT.

The V and J genes are TRBV6-2 or TRBV6-3 and TRBJ1-2; 9 nucleotides match TRBD1. CDR3 length equals 16 residues. From germline, CDR1 is MNHEY and CDR2 SVGEGT. Trimming cost V 0 bases and J 6 bases; bases outside gene matches: 8. CDR3 amino acids: CASSYSTFTGGNGYTF. The DNA for the CDR3 is TGTGCCAGCAGTTACTCAACCTTCACAGGGGGCAATGGCTACACCTTC.

Concerning this clone: The same CDR3 can be traced to other DNA sequences in this sample. CDR3 in DNA: TGTGCCAGCAGTTTACGAGGTAAGAACACTGAAGCTTTCTTT. Its protein product is CASSLRGKNTEAFF. The chain links TRBV27 to TRBJ1-1, with D hard to call. V lost 2 bases and J lost 1, with 8 bases in between. CDR3 length: 14 amino acids. In germline, CDR1 is MNHEY, CDR2 SMNVEV (reference sequence).

CDR3 region: CASSPGQGGSYGYTF. The DNA for the CDR3 is TGTGCCAGCAGCCCGGGACAGGGCGGGTCCTATGGCTACACCTTC. The rearrangement uses TRBV7-8 and TRBJ1-2; TRBD1 matches 9 bases. Per germline, CDR1 SGHVS and CDR2 FQNEAQ. J was trimmed by 4 bases and V by 5 bases; bases with no gene match: 8. There are 15 residues in the CDR3. Looking up the rest from reference TRBV7-8 and TRBJ1-2 gives the full variable domain: GAGVSQSPRYKVAKRGQDVALRCDPISGHVSLFWYQQALGQGPEFLTYFQNEAQLDKSGLPSDRFFAERPEGSVSTLKIQRTQQEDSAVYLCASSPGQGGSYGYTFGSGTRLTVV.

The rearrangement joins TRBV29-1 to TRBJ1-3; D uncertain. The CDR3 consists of 11 residues. Germline V gene sequence: CDR1 SQVTM, CDR2 ANQGSEA. Trimming took off 3 bases at V and 8 bases at J, with 8 bases between the two ends. The CDR3 loop reads CSVEREYTIYF. The CDR3 bases are TGCAGCGTTGAGAGGGAGTACACCATATATTTT.

The rearrangement links TRBV10-3 to TRBJ1-1; D perhaps matches TRBD1 (5 bases). The germline gives CDR1 ENHRY, CDR2 SYGVKD. Trimming cost V 4 bases and J 5 bases, with 14 bases left between them. This CDR3 is 14 amino acids long. The CDR3 coding sequence is TGTGCCATCAGTGCCCATGGGGGAGGGACTGAAGCTTTCTTT. Amino acid sequence: CAISAHGGGTEAFF.

V is TRBV19 and J is TRBJ1-1; TRBD1 aligns across 7 bases. Germline V gene data show CDR1 as LNHDA and CDR2 as SQIVND (reference sequence). The CDR3 has 17 residues. The junction had 13 bases not matched to a gene; V was cut back by 3 bases and J by 3 bases. The CDR3 spells CASSIPPDRQMYTEAFF. The CDR3 DNA reads as TGTGCCAGTAGTATCCCCCCGGACAGGCAGATGTACACTGAAGCTTTCTTT.

The chain is built from TRBV19 and TRBJ2-5, with 7 bases fitting TRBD2. Per germline, CDR1 LNHDA and CDR2 SQIVND (reference sequence). V lost 5 bases to trimming and J lost 4 bases; unmatched junction nucleotides: 7. The CDR3 consists of 14 residues. CDR3 in amino acids: CASSARGYRETQYF. CDR3 sequence (DNA): TGTGCCAGTAGTGCGCGGGGGTACCGAGAGACCCAGTACTTC. The whole variable domain, filled in from reference TRBV19 and TRBJ2-5, reads DGGITQSPKYLFRKEGQNVTLSCEQNLNHDAMYWYRQDPGQGLRLIYYSQIVNDFQKGDIAEGYSVSREKKESFPLTVTSAQKNPTAFYLCASSARGYRETQYFGPGTRLLVL.

With regard to this clone: This CDR3 is also generated by other DNA sequences in the sample. The CDR3, as DNA: TGTGCCAGCACCTCGAGAGGAAACACCATATATTTT. Its translation: CASTSRGNTIYF. The chain has TRBV3-1 (or the pseudogene TRBV3-2) and TRBJ1-3; D remains ambiguous. Germline CDR1 LGHDT, CDR2 YNNKEL (reference sequence). The CDR3 length is 12 residues. Trimming shortened V by 7 bases and J by 4 bases, and 8 bases separated the two germline ends.

The V and J genes are TRBV5-1 and TRBJ1-4; TRBD1 matches at 7 bases. Germline V gene sequence: CDR1 SGHRS, CDR2 YFSETQ. This CDR3 has 14 amino acids. V shed 0 bases, J shed 6 bases, and the junction held 2 bases outside the gene matches. CDR3 residues: CASSLEGADEKLFF. CDR3 bases: TGCGCCAGCAGCTTGGAGGGGGCTGATGAAAAACTGTTTTTT.

A few counts support this clone. The DNA of the CDR3 is TGTGCCAGCAGCTCCGGCCGGCTCGGGTCTTTTCACGAGCAGTACTTC. As protein: CASSSGRLGSFHEQYF. This chain connects TRBV9 to TRBJ2-7; D remains unclear. The CDR3 totals 16 residues. The V and J ends lost 4 bases and 5 bases respectively, with 22 bases between them. Germline V CDR1 and CDR2: SGDLS, YYNGEE.

CDR3 nucleotides: TGTGCCAGTAGCCGACAGGCAGATACGCAGTATTTT. Translation: CASSRQADTQYF. The chain recombines TRBV19 with TRBJ2-3, with a possible D match to TRBD1 (6 bases). Germline CDR1 LNHDA, CDR2 SQIVND (reference sequence). The CDR3 totals 12 residues. V was trimmed by 6 bases and J by 4 bases, leaving 8 bases between them.

V usage is TRBV6-2 or TRBV6-3 and J usage is TRBJ2-7; D remains ambiguous. Trimming left V 6 bases short and J 2 bases short, with 8 bases between. The CDR3 totals 12 residues. CDR1 and CDR2 (germline): MNHEY, SVGEGT. The CDR3 is CASSPSTYEQYF. In nucleotides, the CDR3 is TGTGCCAGCAGCCCGTCCACCTACGAGCAGTACTTC.

The rearrangement links TRBV19 to TRBJ2-1; D unclear. The germline V gene encodes CDR1 LNHDA and CDR2 SQIVND (reference sequence). The V and J ends lost 1 base and 9 bases respectively, with 25 bases between them. The CDR3 runs 18 residues. CDR3 region: CASSIVAGRPYLLLEQFF. The CDR3 DNA follows: TGTGCCAGTAGTATAGTCGCAGGAAGACCCTACCTCCTCCTTGAGCAGTTCTTC.

Worth noting for this clone: This same CDR3 is encoded by further DNA sequences in the sample. J is TRBJ1-2 and V is TRBV29-1; TRBD1 agrees at 7 bases. CDR1 and CDR2 (germline): SQVTM, ANQGSEA. Trimming cost V 6 bases and J 3 bases; bases outside gene matches: 1. CDR3 length: 11 residues. CDR3 loop: CSVGQDYGYTF. Written as DNA, the CDR3 is TGCAGCGTCGGACAGGACTATGGCTACACCTTC.

The chain is built from TRBV10-3 and TRBJ1-2; D gene uncertain. CDR3 length equals 14 residues. From germline, CDR1 is ENHRY and CDR2 SYGVKD. Between the trimmed V and J ends, which lost 2 bases and 2 bases, there was a span of 9 bases. CDR3 protein: CAISERQVNYGYTF. In nucleotides, the CDR3 is TGTGCCATCAGTGAGCGACAAGTCAACTATGGCTACACCTTC.

The rearrangement uses TRBV5-1 and TRBJ1-1, with TRBD1 matching over 8 bases. The CDR3 is 14 residues long. Losses at the gene ends were 4 bases for V and 1 base for J; bases not matched to a gene: 3. Per germline, CDR1 SGHRS and CDR2 YFSETQ. The CDR3 loop is CASSLRGQNTEAFF. DNA of the CDR3: TGCGCCAGCAGCCTCAGGGGGCAGAACACTGAAGCTTTCTTT.

The V call is TRBV28, the J call TRBJ2-7, with D hard to call. The CDR3 length is 11 residues. The germline V gene encodes CDR1 MDHEN and CDR2 SYDVKM. The V gene lost 5 bases and the J gene lost 7 bases, with 9 bases spanning the gap. CDR3 region: CASSPTGEQYF. For the CDR3, the DNA is TGTGCCAGCAGTCCGACCGGGGAGCAGTACTTC.

V is TRBV9 and J is TRBJ2-2, with D tentatively TRBD2 (6 bases). Germline V gene lookup returns CDR1 SGDLS and CDR2 YYNGEE. V lost 3 bases and J 1 base, leaving 10 bases between the germline ends. The CDR3 totals 15 residues. CDR3 residues: CASSATSLNTGELFF. CDR3 coding DNA: TGTGCCAGCAGCGCGACTAGTCTGAACACCGGGGAGCTGTTTTTT. The full variable domain, its missing parts supplied by reference TRBV9 and TRBJ2-2, is DSGVTQTPKHLITATGQRVTLRCSPRSGDLSVYWYQQSLDQGLQFLIQYYNGEERAKGNILERFSAQQFPDLHSELNLSSLELGDSALYFCASSATSLNTGELFFGEGSRLTVL.

The V gene is TRBV6-1, the J gene TRBJ2-7, with 11 bases aligning to TRBD1. Losses at the gene ends were 0 bases for V and 4 bases for J; bases not matched to a gene: 2. Germline loops: CDR1 MNHNS, CDR2 SASEGT. CDR3 length: 15 residues. The CDR3 sequence is CASSEAGQGGYEQYF. The CDR3 coding sequence is TGTGCCAGCAGTGAAGCGGGACAGGGGGGATACGAGCAGTACTTC.

The table lists this clone with a few counts. The V and J genes are TRBV5-8 and TRBJ2-7; D is uncertain. Trimming removed 2 bases at V and 4 bases at J, with 16 bases between. The CDR3 covers 15 residues. Germline-derived CDR1 and CDR2 are SGHTS and YDEGEE. In nucleotides, the CDR3 is TGTGCCAGCAGCTTACACCGGGTTCAAGCTTACGAGCAGTACTTC. It is translated as CASSLHRVQAYEQYF.